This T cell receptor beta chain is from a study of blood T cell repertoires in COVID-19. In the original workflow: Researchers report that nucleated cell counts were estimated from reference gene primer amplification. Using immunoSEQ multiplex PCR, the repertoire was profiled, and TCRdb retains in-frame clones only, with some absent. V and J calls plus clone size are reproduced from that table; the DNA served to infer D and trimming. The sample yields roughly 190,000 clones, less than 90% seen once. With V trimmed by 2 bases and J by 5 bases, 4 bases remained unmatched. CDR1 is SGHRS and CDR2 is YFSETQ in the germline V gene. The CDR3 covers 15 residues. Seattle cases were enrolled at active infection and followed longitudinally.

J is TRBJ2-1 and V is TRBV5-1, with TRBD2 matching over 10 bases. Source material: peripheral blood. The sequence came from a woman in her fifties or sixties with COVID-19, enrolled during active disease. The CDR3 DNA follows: TGCGCCAGCAGCTTAACCCTAGCGGGGGACAATGAGCAGTTCTTC. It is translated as CASSLTLAGDNEQFF.